This TCR beta chain was found in a study of identical twins. Whole-study results and caveats: Conclusions rested on cross-sectional statistics rather than following the same donors.

Germline assignment: CDR1 MNHNS and CDR2 SASEGT. The CDR3 loop spans 16 amino acids. V lost 7 bases and J lost 5; bases outside the gene matches: 15. Unique molecular identifiers were present on cDNA, and template switching added a universal primer site. TCRdb recomputed calls from the 5' RACE reads with MiXCR, one row per CDR3 protein. The sample lists roughly 710,000 distinct CDR3 sequences, roughly 6% occurring once. In this sample, this clonotype turned up a few times. The antigen remains undetermined. This chain connects TRBV6-1 to TRBJ2-5; 8 bases match TRBD1. The receptor was isolated from a man aged 18 to 29 in good health. The sample consisted of naive T cells sorted from blood. The CDR3 nucleotides read TGTGCCAGCACCCGAATCACACAGGGGGATGAGGAGACCCAGTACTTC. Translating gives CASTRITQGDEETQYF.